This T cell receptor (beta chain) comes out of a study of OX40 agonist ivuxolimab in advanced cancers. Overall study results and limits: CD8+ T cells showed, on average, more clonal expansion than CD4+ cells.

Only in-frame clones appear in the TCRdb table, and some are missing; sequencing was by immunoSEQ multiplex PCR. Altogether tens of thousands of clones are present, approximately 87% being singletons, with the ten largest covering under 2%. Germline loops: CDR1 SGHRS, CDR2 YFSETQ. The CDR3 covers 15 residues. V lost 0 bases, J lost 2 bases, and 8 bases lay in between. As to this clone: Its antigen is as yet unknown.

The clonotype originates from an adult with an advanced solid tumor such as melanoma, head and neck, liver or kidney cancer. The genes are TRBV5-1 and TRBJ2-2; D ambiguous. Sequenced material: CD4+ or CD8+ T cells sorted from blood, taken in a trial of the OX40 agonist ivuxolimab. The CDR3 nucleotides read TGCGCCAGCAGCTTGGAGGCCGGAAACACCGGGGAGCTGTTTTTT. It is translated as CASSLEAGNTGELFF. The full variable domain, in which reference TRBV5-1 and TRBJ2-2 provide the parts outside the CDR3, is KAGVTQTPRYLIKTRGQQVTLSCSPISGHRSVSWYQQTPGQGLQFLFEYFSETQRNKGNFPGRFSGRQFSNSRSEMNVSTLELGDSALYLCASSLEAGNTGELFFGEGSRLTVL.